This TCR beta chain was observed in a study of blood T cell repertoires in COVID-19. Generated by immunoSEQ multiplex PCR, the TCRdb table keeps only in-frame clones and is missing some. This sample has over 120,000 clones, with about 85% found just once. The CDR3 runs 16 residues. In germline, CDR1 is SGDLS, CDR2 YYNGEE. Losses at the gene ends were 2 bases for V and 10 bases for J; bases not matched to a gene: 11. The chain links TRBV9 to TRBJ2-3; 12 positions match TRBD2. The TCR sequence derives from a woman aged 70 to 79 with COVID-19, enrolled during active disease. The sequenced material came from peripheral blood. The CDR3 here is CASSVGASGGAPSQYF. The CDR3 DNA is TGTGCCAGCAGCGTTGGGGCTAGCGGGGGGGCTCCATCGCAGTATTTT.